These T cell receptor beta chains were read from a single sample in a study of T cell responses to AZD1222 COVID-19 vaccine. Clones were sequenced by immunoSEQ multiplex PCR, and TCRdb holds only the in-frame ones, with some missing. This table has 110,000 to 150,000 clones, 85% to 90% appearing once. The sample consisted of peripheral blood, taken 28 days after the second AZD1222 dose. Every receptor here comes from an adult who received the AZD1222 COVID-19 vaccine. CDR3s include the opening cysteine and the closing phenylalanine or tryptophan. A D gene is named only where the DNA matches it firmly. Size is stated for part of the rows, as once, few or many counts, or as a class when the clone is expanded.

-	TRBV15	TRBJ2-1	-	TGTGCCACCAGCACTACCCCGAACAATGAGCAGTTCTTC	CATSTTPNNEQFF
-	TRBV29-1	TRBJ2-5	TRBD1	TGCAGCGTGGAACGGGACAGGGGGTACCAAGAGACCCAGTACTTC	CSVERDRGYQETQYF
few	TRBV3-1/TRBV3-2	TRBJ2-5	-	TGTGCCAGCAGCCAAGCGGCTCGAGAGACCCAGTACTTC	CASSQAARETQYF
-	TRBV7-3	TRBJ2-2	-	TGTGCCAGCAGCTTTAGGGGAGTAGGCGGGGAGCTGTTTTTT	CASSFRGVGGELFF
-	TRBV7-3	TRBJ1-3	-	TGTGCCAGCAGCTTCACAGGGTCTGGAAACACCATATATTTT	CASSFTGSGNTIYF
-	TRBV4-2	TRBJ2-1	-	TGTGCCAGCAGCCAAAGTACTAGCTTCGATGAGCAGTTCTTC	CASSQSTSFDEQFF
-	TRBV28	TRBJ2-5	-	TGTGCCAGCAACCCCCAAGGGGTTTTAAAAGAGACCCAGTACTTC	CASNPQGVLKETQYF
-	TRBV24-1	TRBJ1-6	-	TGTGCCACTCAGGGGTCGGAGGGATCACCCCTCCACTTT	CATQGSEGSPLHF
few	TRBV27	TRBJ1-1	-	TGTGCCAGCAGTTTATCGGTGGGAAACACTGAAGCTTTCTTT	CASSLSVGNTEAFF
-	TRBV10-3	TRBJ1-4	-	TGTGCCATCAGTGCGGAACAGTTCTCGGATGAAAAACTGTTTTTT	CAISAEQFSDEKLFF
few	TRBV2	TRBJ2-7	TRBD1	TGTGCCAGCAGGACGACAGGGAACGAGCAGTACTTC	CASRTTGNEQYF
-	TRBV10-3	TRBJ1-1	-	TGTGCCATCAGTGAGTCGTCTCGGGGGAACACTGAAGCTTTCTTT	CAISESSRGNTEAFF
-	TRBV29-1	TRBJ2-3	TRBD2	TGCAGCGCCGAGGGTAGCGGGAGAGTCGGCCCAGATACGCAGTATTTT	CSAEGSGRVGPDTQYF
-	TRBV4-3	TRBJ2-3	-	TGCGCCAGCAGCCAAGATTCTGGCCGGGGAGATACGCAGTATTTT	CASSQDSGRGDTQYF
once	TRBV3-1/TRBV3-2	TRBJ2-7	-	TGTGCCAGCAGCCAAGACGAGCAGCAGTACTTC	CASSQDEQQYF
-	TRBV3-1/TRBV3-2	TRBJ2-5	-	TGTGCCAGCAGCCAACAGGGCTATCGTGGAGAGACCCAGTACTTC	CASSQQGYRGETQYF
-	TRBV19	TRBJ1-2	-	TGTGCCAGTAGTATAGGGGCTTCCTATGGCTACACCTTC	CASSIGASYGYTF
-	TRBV29-1	TRBJ1-6	TRBD1	TGCAGCGTAACACAGGGGGGGAATTCACCCCTCCACTTT	CSVTQGGNSPLHF
once	TRBV28	TRBJ1-4	-	TGTGCCAGCAGTTTATTGTCTCCGGGAACTAATGAAAAACTGTTTTTT	CASSLLSPGTNEKLFF
-	TRBV10-3	TRBJ1-4	TRBD1	TGTGCCATCAGGAGTCGACAGGGACAAGGTGAAAAACTGTTTTTT	CAIRSRQGQGEKLFF
-	TRBV19	TRBJ1-5	TRBD1	TGTGCCAGTAGTATTGGGACAGCTCATAGCAATCAGCCCCAGCATTTT	CASSIGTAHSNQPQHF
-	TRBV19	TRBJ1-2	-	TGTGCCAGTAGTAACAAGGGGGGCCAGTCTCGGGGCTATGGCTACACCTTC	CASSNKGGQSRGYGYTF
-	TRBV5-1	TRBJ1-6	-	TGCGCCAGCACCCTCCGGGACGGACTTAATTCACCCCTCCACTTT	CASTLRDGLNSPLHF
-	TRBV7-8	TRBJ1-2	TRBD1	TGTGCCAGCAGCCGAGCTAGGGCAGGGGGCTATGGCTACACCTTC	CASSRARAGGYGYTF
-	TRBV2	TRBJ2-3	-	TGTGCCAGCAGGCAGGTTGCAGATACGCAGTATTTT	CASRQVADTQYF
-	TRBV11-2	TRBJ1-5	TRBD1	TGTGCCAGCGGAACAGGGGGTTCCAATCAGCCCCAGCATTTT	CASGTGGSNQPQHF
-	TRBV10-3	TRBJ2-7	-	TGTGCCTCGCTGGCCGAAGGGTCCTACGAGCAGTACTTC	CASLAEGSYEQYF
-	TRBV5-6	TRBJ1-5	-	TGTGCCAGCAGCTTGGCGGGGCACAATCAGCCCCAGCATTTT	CASSLAGHNQPQHF